The 3 T cell receptor beta chains below come from one sample, sequenced in a study of early T cells in non-severe SARS-CoV-2 infection. Via MiXCR, TCRdb re-called the 5' RACE reads, giving one row per CDR3 protein. The repertoire includes roughly 80,000 distinct CDR3 sequences, approximately 10% of them detected once, and about 11% sits in the top ten. The sequencing used whole blood, collected at baseline. These receptor sequences come from an adult who was a healthcare worker with PCR-confirmed SARS-CoV-2 infection or an uninfected control (not recorded which).

The chain couples TRBV19 to TRBJ1-5; D is unclear. The germline V gene encodes CDR1 LNHDA and CDR2 SQIVND (reference sequence). The CDR3 loop spans 15 amino acids. V dropped 4 bases and J dropped 0 bases, with 10 bases sitting between them. CDR3 bases: TGTGCCAGTAGTAGAGGGCTTATTAGCAATCAGCCCCAGCATTTT. This gives the protein CASSRGLISNQPQHF. The full variable domain, with the rest looked up from reference TRBV19 and TRBJ1-5, is DGGITQSPKYLFRKEGQNVTLSCEQNLNHDAMYWYRQDPGQGLRLIYYSQIVNDFQKGDIAEGYSVSREKKESFPLTVTSAQKNPTAFYLCASSRGLISNQPQHFGDGTRLSIL.

This clonotype was counted ten times or more. This chain links TRBV11-2 with TRBJ1-1; no reliable D call. Trimming cost V 0 bases and J 3 bases, with 8 bases left between them. Germline V lookup: CDR1 SGHAT, CDR2 FQNNGV. The CDR3 extends over 14 amino acids. The DNA of the CDR3 is TGTGCCAGCAGCTTAGACGGGAGTGACACTGAAGCTTTCTTT. Protein sequence: CASSLDGSDTEAFF.

CDR3 in amino acids: CASSPGGPSYEQYF. In DNA, the CDR3 is TGTGCCAGCTCACCAGGAGGGCCCTCCTACGAGCAGTACTTC. The rearrangement uses TRBV18 and TRBJ2-7, with D possibly being TRBD2 (6 bases). Trimming shortened V by 2 bases and J by 0 bases, and 8 bases separated the two germline ends. The CDR3 has 14 amino acids. Germline-derived CDR1 and CDR2 are KGHSH and LQKENI.